A single sample is the source of the 24 T cell receptor beta chains below, sequenced in a study of a mutant IDH1 vaccine in newly diagnosed glioma. TCRdb's table, derived via immunoSEQ multiplex PCR, lists solely in-frame clones and lacks some. The repertoire has about 88,000 clones, approximately 80% of them found once; the top ten carry roughly 5.3%. Time point of the sample: baseline, week 1 (first vaccination visit). As for treatment: pre-vaccination baseline after standard-of-care therapy. The material sequenced was PBMCs, taken from a glioma patient treated with radiotherapy, temozolomide or both. The receptors were gathered from a man between 40 and 49 years old with glioma. Some clones in this sample may be carry-over from other donors' samples.

This chain uses TRBV2 with TRBJ1-4, with D possibly TRBD1 on 5 matching bases. This CDR3 comprises 14 residues. Germline V lookup: CDR1 SNHLY, CDR2 FYNNEI. Trimming removed 4 bases at V and 10 bases at J, with 16 bases between. The CDR3 DNA reads as TGTGCCAGCAGTGCTTCCGGGACCCCTGCAAAACTGTTTTTT. Amino acid sequence: CASSASGTPAKLFF.

The chain's CDR3 is CASSVGRGEATSPLHF. The CDR3 coding sequence is TGTGCCAGCAGCGTCGGACGGGGGGAGGCCACTTCACCCCTCCACTTT. V gene TRBV9 combines with J gene TRBJ1-6; D is possibly TRBD1 (5 bases). V was shortened by 2 bases and J by 9 bases, with 18 bases between the two germline ends. This CDR3 comprises 16 residues. Germline CDR1 reads SGDLS; CDR2 reads YYNGEE.

The chain uses TRBV6-1 and TRBJ1-2; D is undetermined. In germline, CDR1 is MNHNS, CDR2 SASEGT. This CDR3 is built from 14 residues. V lost 1 base, J lost 7 bases, and 13 bases lay in between. In nucleotides, the CDR3 is TGTGCCAGCAGTGAAGAGGCAGGTCGGGTTGGCTACACCTTC. Protein: CASSEEAGRVGYTF.

The chain is built from TRBV6-5 and TRBJ2-6, with D uncertain. Germline-derived CDR1 and CDR2 are MNHEY and SVGAGI. V was clipped by 6 bases and J by 0 bases, with 9 bases between them. This CDR3 has 15 residues. CDR3 nucleotide sequence: TGTGCCAGCAGGCCCGCAAGCTCTGGGGCCAACGTCCTGACTTTC. Amino acids: CASRPASSGANVLTF.

The V gene is TRBV10-3, the J gene TRBJ2-7; maybe TRBD1 (5 bases). V lost 10 bases and J lost 3, with 19 bases in between. CDR1 is ENHRY and CDR2 is SYGVKD in the germline V gene. The CDR3 sequence is 14 residues long. The CDR3 protein is CATSPWNDSYEQYF. As DNA, the CDR3 is TGTGCCACGAGTCCATGGAATGACAGCTACGAGCAGTACTTC.

This chain connects TRBV5-4 to TRBJ2-3; D may match TRBD1 or TRBD2 (5 bases each). V lost 2 bases, J lost 1 base, and 14 bases lay in between. Germline V gene lookup returns CDR1 SGHNT and CDR2 YYREEE (reference sequence). The CDR3 extends over 16 amino acids. CDR3 DNA: TGTGCCAGCAGCTTAATGGGGGACCGCCGCACAGATACGCAGTATTTT. Residues: CASSLMGDRRTDTQYF.

This clone was observed once. This chain uses TRBV7-2 with TRBJ1-6; D remains ambiguous. The CDR3 sequence is 13 residues long. Trimming shortened V by 1 base and J by 9 bases, and 7 bases separated the two germline ends. The germline CDR1 and CDR2 sequences are SGHTA and FQGNSA. CDR3 sequence (DNA): TGTGCCAGCAGCTTAGTCGAGGTTTCACCCCTCCACTTT. Translating it yields CASSLVEVSPLHF. Filled out from reference TRBV7-2 and TRBJ1-6, the complete variable domain reads GAGVSQSPSNKVTEKGKDVELRCDPISGHTALYWYRQSLGQGLEFLIYFQGNSAPDKSGLPSDRFSAERTGGSVSTLTIQRTQQEDSAVYLCASSLVEVSPLHFGNGTRLTVT.

The chain carries TRBV10-1 and TRBJ1-5; 7 nucleotides agree with TRBD1. Germline CDR1 reads WNHNN; CDR2 reads SYGVQD (reference sequence). V dropped 0 bases and J dropped 7; count of bases not matched to a gene: 3. The CDR3 sequence is 14 residues long. The CDR3 sequence: CASSESGQDQPQHF. The DNA of the CDR3 is TGCGCCAGCAGTGAGTCCGGACAGGACCAGCCCCAGCATTTT.

This chain joins TRBV6-5 and TRBJ1-5; D remains unclear. Trimming left V 0 bases short and J 3 bases short, with 12 bases between. The CDR3 loop spans 16 amino acids. Germline lookup yields CDR1 MNHEY and CDR2 SVGAGI. The CDR3 sequence is CASSYSVPGANQPQHF. CDR3 nucleotide sequence: TGTGCCAGCAGTTACTCGGTACCCGGCGCCAATCAGCCCCAGCATTTT.

V usage is TRBV10-3 and J usage is TRBJ1-5; D is possibly TRBD1 (5 bases). The V end lost 2 bases, the J end lost 3 bases, and 8 bases lay between the germline ends. CDR1 and CDR2 (germline): ENHRY, SYGVKD. The length of the CDR3 is 14 residues. For the CDR3, the DNA is TGTGCCATCAGTGAGGGGGCTGACAATCAGCCCCAGCATTTT. Protein sequence: CAISEGADNQPQHF.

This clone appeared once. This rearrangement joins TRBV9 to TRBJ1-1, with 7 nucleotides matching TRBD1. J was trimmed by 0 bases and V by 2 bases; bases with no gene match: 4. The CDR3 covers 15 residues. Per germline, CDR1 SGDLS and CDR2 YYNGEE. For the CDR3, the DNA is TGTGCCAGCAGCGTCACAGGGGCCATGAACACTGAAGCTTTCTTT. Its protein product is CASSVTGAMNTEAFF.

J is TRBJ2-3 and V is TRBV5-1; 9 positions match TRBD2. This CDR3 contains 15 residues. In germline, CDR1 is SGHRS, CDR2 YFSETQ. Trimming at V came to 0 bases and at J to 3 bases, leaving 2 bases not matched to a gene. This chain's CDR3 is CASSLGLAGTDTQYF. Written as DNA, the CDR3 is TGCGCCAGCAGCTTGGGGCTAGCGGGGACAGATACGCAGTATTTT.

The rearrangement links TRBV27 to TRBJ2-2, with TRBD1 identical over 10 bases. The ends lost 5 bases at V and 3 bases at J; junction bases unmatched: 9. Looked up from germline, CDR1 is MNHEY and CDR2 is SMNVEV (reference sequence). The CDR3 runs 17 residues. CDR3 in DNA: TGTGCCAGCAGTCCAATCGTGACAGGGGGCGACACCGGGGAGCTGTTTTTT. Translation: CASSPIVTGGDTGELFF.

J is TRBJ1-3 and V is TRBV5-1; 8 bases match TRBD1. CDR1 and CDR2 from the germline V gene are SGHRS and YFSETQ. Trimming cost V 0 bases and J 3 bases; bases outside gene matches: 11. The CDR3 has 18 amino acids. The CDR3 DNA follows: TGCGCCAGCAGCTTGGACTCAATTCAGGGGGCACTTGGAAACACCATATATTTT. Protein sequence: CASSLDSIQGALGNTIYF.

The rearrangement uses TRBV30 and TRBJ2-1; D ambiguous. Deletions cut 1 base from V and 10 bases from J, with 14 bases between. Germline CDR1 reads GTSNPN; CDR2 reads SVGIG (reference sequence). This CDR3 comprises 13 residues. The CDR3 sequence: CAWSARPPGEQFF. In nucleotides, the CDR3 is TGTGCCTGGAGTGCTAGACCCCCAGGAGAGCAGTTCTTC. Based on the CDR3 plus reference TRBV30 and TRBJ2-1, the full variable domain is SQTIHQWPATLVQPVGSPLSLECTVEGTSNPNLYWYRQAAGRGLQLLFYSVGIGQISSEVPQNLSASRPQDRQFILSSKKLLLSDSGFYLCAWSARPPGEQFFGPGTRLTVL.

This rearrangement joins TRBV2 to TRBJ2-1; TRBD1 agrees at 7 bases. V lost 6 bases, J lost 4 bases, and 12 bases stayed unmatched. Per germline, CDR1 SNHLY and CDR2 FYNNEI. The CDR3 length is 16 residues. This CDR3 is CASRLDLGTEYNEQFF. CDR3 nucleotide sequence: TGTGCCAGCAGATTAGACCTCGGGACAGAATACAATGAGCAGTTCTTC. Together with reference TRBV2 and TRBJ2-1, the CDR3 gives the full variable domain: EPEVTQTPSHQVTQMGQEVILRCVPISNHLYFYWYRQILGQKVEFLVSFYNNEISEKSEIFDDQFSVERPDGSNFTLKIRSTKLEDSAMYFCASRLDLGTEYNEQFFGPGTRLTVL.

The genes are TRBV5-1 and TRBJ2-7; TRBD1 agrees at 7 bases. The CDR3 is 17 amino acids. V trimming: 0 bases; J trimming: 5 bases; junction bases outside the gene matches: 14. Germline V gives CDR1 SGHRS, CDR2 YFSETQ. CDR3 coding DNA: TGCGCCAGCAGCTTGGGGCGGCGGCAGGGGGTTGACGACGAGCAGTACTTC. Protein sequence: CASSLGRRQGVDDEQYF.

This chain links TRBV7-2 with TRBJ2-7; the D is unclear. The CDR3 covers 16 residues. Trimming left V 2 bases short and J 2 bases short, with 16 bases between. Germline-derived CDR1 and CDR2 are SGHTA and FQGNSA. CDR3 coding DNA: TGTGCCAGCAGCTTAAACCCCGTGGCAGGAGCCTACGAGCAGTACTTC. It specifies CASSLNPVAGAYEQYF.

This clone was counted once. This chain links TRBV27 with TRBJ1-2; 10 bases match TRBD1. The germline V gene encodes CDR1 MNHEY and CDR2 SMNVEV (reference sequence). The length of the CDR3 is 15 residues. Trimming took 5 bases from V and 7 from J; bases not matched to a gene: 10. This chain's CDR3 is CASSNLGTGDSGYTF. CDR3 in DNA: TGTGCCAGCAGTAACCTCGGGACAGGGGATAGTGGCTACACCTTC.

This chain connects TRBV29-1 to TRBJ1-5; D is perhaps TRBD1 (5 bases). Trimming stripped 5 bases from V and 3 bases from J, with 11 bases between. CDR1 and CDR2 from the germline V gene are SQVTM and ANQGSEA. This CDR3 region has 13 residues. CDR3 protein: CSVFRGDNQPQHF. In nucleotides, the CDR3 is TGCAGCGTTTTTCGGGGGGACAATCAGCCCCAGCATTTT.

This chain connects TRBV9 to TRBJ2-1; the D call may be TRBD1 or TRBD2 (5 bases each). Germline loops: CDR1 SGDLS, CDR2 YYNGEE. Trimming cost V 0 bases and J 2 bases, with 15 bases left between them. The CDR3 spans 17 residues. This CDR3 reads CASSVEASQGPYNEQFF. Here the CDR3 DNA reads TGTGCCAGCAGCGTAGAAGCTAGCCAGGGACCCTACAATGAGCAGTTCTTC.

The gene calls are TRBV7-2 and TRBJ1-2, with D unresolved. The V end lost 5 bases, the J end lost 1 base, and 8 bases lay between the germline ends. The length of the CDR3 is 13 residues. CDR1 and CDR2 (germline): SGHTA, FQGNSA. CDR3 protein: CASSPPGNYGYTF. As DNA, the CDR3 is TGTGCCAGCAGCCCTCCGGGTAACTATGGCTACACCTTC.

V gene TRBV6-1 combines with J gene TRBJ2-7; 11 bases match TRBD2. Germline V CDR1 and CDR2: MNHNS, SASEGT. The CDR3 is 14 amino acids. With V trimmed by 6 bases and J by 3 bases, 4 bases remained unmatched. CDR3 coding DNA: TGTGCCAGCAGCACTAGCGGGGGTGTCTACGAGCAGTACTTC. As protein: CASSTSGGVYEQYF.

J is TRBJ2-3 and V is TRBV7-9, with D perhaps TRBD1 (6 bases). Germline lookup yields CDR1 SEHNR and CDR2 FQNEAQ (reference sequence). The CDR3 covers 15 residues. V lost 1 base and J lost 0, with 8 bases in between. The CDR3 coding sequence is TGTGCCAGCAGCTTAGGGACAGCTAGCACAGATACGCAGTATTTT. Translating it yields CASSLGTASTDTQYF.